Listed below are T cell receptor beta chains from one sample, sequenced in a study of OX40 agonist ivuxolimab in advanced cancers. Repertoires were generated with immunoSEQ multiplex PCR, while TCRdb's copy carries only in-frame clones and drops some. The repertoire holds 65,000 to 75,000 clones, with about nine tenths as singletons. The sample was CD4+ or CD8+ T cells sorted from blood, taken in a trial of the OX40 agonist ivuxolimab. The source of these receptors is an adult with an advanced solid tumor such as melanoma, head and neck, liver or kidney cancer. Both conserved end residues are part of each CDR3. Fields, in order: CDR3 protein, CDR3 DNA, J gene, V gene, D gene, clone size. The D gene is left open where the match is weak. Size is stated for part of the rows, as once, few or many counts, or as a class when the clone is expanded.

CASRDRGLNYGYTF,TGTGCCAGCAGAGACAGGGGGTTGAACTATGGCTACACCTTC,TRBJ1-2,TRBV21-1,.,.
CASSLLAASTDTQYF,TGTGCCAGCAGCTTGTTAGCGGCTAGCACAGATACGCAGTATTTT,TRBJ2-3,TRBV5-6,.,.
CASSTRTSGSSYEQYF,TGTGCCAGTAGTACGCGGACTAGCGGGAGCTCCTACGAGCAGTACTTC,TRBJ2-7,TRBV19,TRBD2,.
CASGLAPGLTTDAQYF,TGTGCTAGTGGTTTGGCGCCGGGACTGACGACAGATGCGCAGTATTTT,TRBJ2-3,TRBV12-5,.,.
CASSLQGGNTEAFF,TGTGCCAGCAGCTTACAGGGGGGGAACACTGAAGCTTTCTTT,TRBJ1-1,TRBV7-9,TRBD1,.
CASGVASGSTYEQYF,TGTGCCAGCGGAGTGGCTAGCGGGAGCACCTACGAGCAGTACTTC,TRBJ2-7,TRBV19,TRBD2,.
CASSAGLAGTDTQYF,TGTGCCAGCAGTGCGGGACTAGCGGGGACAGATACGCAGTATTTT,TRBJ2-3,TRBV2,TRBD2,.
CASSPPPSDTGELFF,TGTGCCAGCTCACCACCCCCGAGTGACACCGGGGAGCTGTTTTTT,TRBJ2-2,TRBV18,.,.
CASSSSGTGELFF,TGTGCCAGCAGCAGCAGCGGCACCGGGGAGCTGTTTTTT,TRBJ2-2,TRBV7-8,.,.
CASTRVWDTEAFF,TGTGCCAGTACCCGGGTTTGGGACACTGAAGCTTTCTTT,TRBJ1-1,TRBV19,.,once
CASGGLAGVVQFF,TGTGCCAGCGGGGGACTAGCGGGAGTGGTGCAGTTCTTC,TRBJ2-1,TRBV6-5,TRBD2,.
CASSLPPGTGANEQYF,TGTGCCAGCAGTCTACCCCCAGGGACAGGGGCTAACGAGCAGTACTTC,TRBJ2-7,TRBV27,TRBD1,.
CACTGQLKYEQYF,TGTGCCTGTACGGGACAGCTTAAGTACGAGCAGTACTTC,TRBJ2-7,TRBV28,TRBD1,.
CSGNGGGRNEQFF,TGCAGCGGAAATGGGGGGGGGCGAAATGAGCAGTTCTTC,TRBJ2-1,TRBV29-1,.,few
CAWSPGLAGDETQYF,TGTGCCTGGAGCCCGGGACTAGCGGGAGACGAGACCCAGTACTTC,TRBJ2-5,TRBV30,TRBD2,.
CASISRRSGGYTF,TGTGCCAGCATCTCCCGAAGGTCGGGAGGCTACACCTTC,TRBJ1-2,TRBV6-5,.,.
CAWRFAGASYEQYF,TGTGCCTGGAGGTTCGCAGGGGCGTCCTACGAGCAGTACTTC,TRBJ2-7,TRBV30,.,few
CASSLGDQIDIRQPYEQYF,TGTGCCAGCAGCTTGGGGGATCAAATTGACATAAGACAGCCCTACGAGCAGTACTTC,TRBJ2-7,TRBV5-5,.,once
CHRSQVGNTIYF,TGCCATCGGTCACAAGTTGGAAACACCATATATTTT,TRBJ1-3,TRBV27,.,.
CASSLFNTGMSVGELFF,TGCGCCAGCAGCTTGTTTAACACGGGAATGTCGGTCGGGGAGCTGTTTTTT,TRBJ2-2,TRBV5-1,.,.
CASSQDYRGPYSNQPQHF,TGCGCCAGCAGCCAGGACTACCGGGGGCCATATAGCAATCAGCCCCAGCATTTT,TRBJ1-5,TRBV4-1,.,once
CASRLTLVQPQHF,TGTGCCAGCCGACTTACCCTCGTCCAGCCCCAGCATTTT,TRBJ1-5,TRBV7-2,.,.
CASSLLLAGGHNEQFF,TGTGCCAGCTCACTACTACTAGCGGGAGGGCATAACGAGCAGTTCTTC,TRBJ2-1,TRBV18,TRBD2,few
CASSLVAYGYTF,TGTGCCAGCAGTTTAGTGGCCTATGGCTACACCTTC,TRBJ1-2,TRBV28,.,.
CASSPTGTGPNQETQYF,TGTGCCAGCAGCCCTACCGGGACAGGACCCAACCAAGAGACCCAGTACTTC,TRBJ2-5,TRBV7-3,TRBD1,.
CASSQDLHRMPTEAFF,TGCGCCAGCAGCCAAGATCTCCATAGAATGCCCACTGAAGCTTTCTTT,TRBJ1-1,TRBV4-3,.,once
CASSLPASYEQYF,TGTGCCAGCAGCTTGCCAGCCTCCTACGAGCAGTACTTC,TRBJ2-7,TRBV5-8,.,.
CASSPSTAGSRNEQFF,TGTGCCAGCAGTCCTTCAACAGCGGGAAGTCGCAATGAGCAGTTCTTC,TRBJ2-1,TRBV6-6,TRBD2,.
CASRGFHEQYF,TGTGCCAGCAGGGGTTTCCACGAGCAGTACTTC,TRBJ2-7,TRBV28,.,.
CASSFGRGGGNTIYF,TGTGCCAGCAGCTTCGGCAGGGGTGGAGGAAACACCATATATTTT,TRBJ1-3,TRBV7-2,.,few
CASSPTSRHSGNTIYF,TGCGCCAGCAGCCCTACCAGTCGCCACTCTGGAAACACCATATATTTT,TRBJ1-3,TRBV5-1,.,.
CASRRNVGGRNTGELFF,TGTGCCAGCAGGCGCAATGTAGGCGGGAGGAACACCGGGGAGCTGTTTTTT,TRBJ2-2,TRBV7-3,TRBD2,.
CAWSGLPYGYTF,TGTGCCTGGAGTGGGCTCCCCTATGGCTACACCTTC,TRBJ1-2,TRBV30,.,.
CTSSPAGDGETQYF,TGTACCAGCTCACCAGCGGGGGACGGAGAGACCCAGTACTTC,TRBJ2-5,TRBV18,TRBD2,.
CASSPTSGGRGETQYF,TGTGCCAGCAGCCCGACTAGCGGGGGACGGGGGGAGACCCAGTACTTC,TRBJ2-5,TRBV5-4,TRBD2,.
CASSQQGAGGELFF,TGTGCCAGCAGCCAACAGGGGGCTGGCGGGGAGCTGTTTTTT,TRBJ2-2,TRBV27,TRBD1,.
CASSHGTGTTNTEAFF,TGTGCCAGCAGCCACGGGACCGGGACAACGAACACTGAAGCTTTCTTT,TRBJ1-1,TRBV4-2,.,.
CASSLVPGGANVLTF,TGCGCCAGCAGCTTGGTTCCAGGTGGGGCCAACGTCCTGACTTTC,TRBJ2-6,TRBV5-1,.,.
CATKDGGALPYEQYF,TGTGCCACCAAAGATGGGGGAGCCTTACCCTACGAGCAGTACTTC,TRBJ2-7,TRBV27,.,.
CASSHLYAKNTEAFF,TGCGCCAGCAGCCACCTTTATGCAAAGAACACTGAAGCTTTCTTT,TRBJ1-1,TRBV4-3,.,.
CASSLRTSWNYEQYF,TGTGCCAGCAGTCTCAGGACTAGTTGGAACTACGAGCAGTACTTC,TRBJ2-7,TRBV6-5,TRBD2,.
CASRGQGAADTQYF,TGCGCCAGCAGGGGACAGGGGGCGGCAGATACGCAGTATTTT,TRBJ2-3,TRBV5-1,TRBD1,.
CASSPPLSGDSPLHF,TGCGCCAGCAGCCCGCCCCTCTCAGGAGATTCACCCCTCCACTTT,TRBJ1-6,TRBV5-1,.,once
CASSLTGTSGANVLTF,TGTGCCAGCAGCCTGACAGGTACCTCTGGGGCCAACGTCCTGACTTTC,TRBJ2-6,TRBV5-5,.,.
CASSSRPPSLYEQYF,TGTGCCAGCAGCTCTCGGCCCCCTTCCCTTTACGAGCAGTACTTC,TRBJ2-7,TRBV28,.,.
CASSQEWQPPYEQYF,TGCGCCAGCAGCCAAGAATGGCAGCCCCCCTACGAGCAGTACTTC,TRBJ2-7,TRBV4-1,.,.